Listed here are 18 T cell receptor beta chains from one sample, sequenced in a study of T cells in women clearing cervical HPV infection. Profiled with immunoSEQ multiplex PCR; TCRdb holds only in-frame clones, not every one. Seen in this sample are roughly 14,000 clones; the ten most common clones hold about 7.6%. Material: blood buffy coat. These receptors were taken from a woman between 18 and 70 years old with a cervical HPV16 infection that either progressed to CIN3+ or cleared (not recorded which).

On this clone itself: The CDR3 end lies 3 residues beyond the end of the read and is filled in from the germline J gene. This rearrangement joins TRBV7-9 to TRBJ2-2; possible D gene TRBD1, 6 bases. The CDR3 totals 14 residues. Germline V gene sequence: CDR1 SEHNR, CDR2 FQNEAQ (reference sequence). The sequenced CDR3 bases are TGTGCCAGCAGCCCCGGGGTGGGGGCGGCGAAG. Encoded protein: CASSPGVGAAK. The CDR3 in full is CASSPGVGAAKLFF.

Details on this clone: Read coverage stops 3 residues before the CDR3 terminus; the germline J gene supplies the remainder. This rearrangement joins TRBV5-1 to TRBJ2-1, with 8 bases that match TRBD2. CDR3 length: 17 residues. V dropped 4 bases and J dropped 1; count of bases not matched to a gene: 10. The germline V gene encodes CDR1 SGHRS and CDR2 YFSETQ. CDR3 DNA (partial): TGCGCCAGCAGCCCGGACGGGGGGGGGACATCCTACAATGAG. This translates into CASSPDGGGTSYNE. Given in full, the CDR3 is CASSPDGGGTSYNEQFF.

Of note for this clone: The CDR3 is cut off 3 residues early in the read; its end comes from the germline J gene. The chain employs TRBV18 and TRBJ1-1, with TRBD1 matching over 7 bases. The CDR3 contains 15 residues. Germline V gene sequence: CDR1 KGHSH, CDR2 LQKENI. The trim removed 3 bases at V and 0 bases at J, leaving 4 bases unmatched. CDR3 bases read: TGTGCCAGCTCACCTCCGACAGGGATGAACACTGAA. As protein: CASSPPTGMNTE. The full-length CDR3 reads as CASSPPTGMNTEAFF.

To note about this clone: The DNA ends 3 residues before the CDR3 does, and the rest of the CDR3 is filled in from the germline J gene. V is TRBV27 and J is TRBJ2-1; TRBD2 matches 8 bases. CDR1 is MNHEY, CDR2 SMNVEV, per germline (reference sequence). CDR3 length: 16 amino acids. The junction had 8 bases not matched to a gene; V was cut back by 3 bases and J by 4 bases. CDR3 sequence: CASSLWSGSGYNEQFF. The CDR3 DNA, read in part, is TGTGCCAGCAGTTTGTGGAGCGGGAGCGGGTACAATGAG.

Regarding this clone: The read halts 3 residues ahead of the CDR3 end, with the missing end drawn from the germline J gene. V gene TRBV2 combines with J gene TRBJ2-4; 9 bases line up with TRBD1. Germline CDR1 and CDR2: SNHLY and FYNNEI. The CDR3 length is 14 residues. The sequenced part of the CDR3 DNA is TGTGCCAGCAGGGCGGGACAGGGCGACTATGGT. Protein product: CASRAGQGDYG. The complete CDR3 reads CASRAGQGDYGQYF.

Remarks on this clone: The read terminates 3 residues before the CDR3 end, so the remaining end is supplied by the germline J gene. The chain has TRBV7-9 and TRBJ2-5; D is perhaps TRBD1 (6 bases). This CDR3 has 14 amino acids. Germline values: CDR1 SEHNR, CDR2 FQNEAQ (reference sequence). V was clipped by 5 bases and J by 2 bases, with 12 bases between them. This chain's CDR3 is CASSPRGPQETQYF. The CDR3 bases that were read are TGTGCCAGCAGCCCCAGGGGACCACAAGAGACC.

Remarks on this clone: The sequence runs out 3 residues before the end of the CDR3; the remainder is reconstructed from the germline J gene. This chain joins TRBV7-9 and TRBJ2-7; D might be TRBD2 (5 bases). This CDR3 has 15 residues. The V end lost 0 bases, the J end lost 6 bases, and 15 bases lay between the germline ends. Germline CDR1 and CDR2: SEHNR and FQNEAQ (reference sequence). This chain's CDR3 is CASSLAGTRYAEQYF. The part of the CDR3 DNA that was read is TGTGCCAGCAGCTTAGCCGGAACTAGATACGCCGAG.

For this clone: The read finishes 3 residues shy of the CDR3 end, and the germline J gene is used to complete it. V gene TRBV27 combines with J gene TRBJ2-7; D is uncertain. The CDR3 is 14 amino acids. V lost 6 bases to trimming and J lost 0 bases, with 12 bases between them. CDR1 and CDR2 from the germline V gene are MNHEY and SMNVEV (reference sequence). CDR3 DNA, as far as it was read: TGTGCCAGCAGACCCCGACTGGACTCCTACGAG. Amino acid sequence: CASRPRLDSYE. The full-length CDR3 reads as CASRPRLDSYEQYF.

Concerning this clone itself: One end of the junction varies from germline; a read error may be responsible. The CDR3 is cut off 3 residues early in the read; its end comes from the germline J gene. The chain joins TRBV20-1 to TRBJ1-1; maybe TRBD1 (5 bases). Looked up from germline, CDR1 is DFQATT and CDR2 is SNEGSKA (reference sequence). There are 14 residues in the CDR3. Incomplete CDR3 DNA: TGCAGTGCTCCCCACCCGGAGGGGAACGCTGAA. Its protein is CSAPHPEGNAE. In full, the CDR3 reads CSAPHPEGNAEAFF.

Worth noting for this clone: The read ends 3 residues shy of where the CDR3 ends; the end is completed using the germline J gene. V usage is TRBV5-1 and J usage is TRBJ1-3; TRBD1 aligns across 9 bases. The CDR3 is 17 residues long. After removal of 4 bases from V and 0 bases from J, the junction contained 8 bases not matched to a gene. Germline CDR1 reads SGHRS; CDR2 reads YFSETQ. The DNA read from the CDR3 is TGCGCCAGCAGCCCGGGGACAGGGCGACTCTCTGGAAACACC. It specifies CASSPGTGRLSGNT. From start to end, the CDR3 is CASSPGTGRLSGNTIYF.

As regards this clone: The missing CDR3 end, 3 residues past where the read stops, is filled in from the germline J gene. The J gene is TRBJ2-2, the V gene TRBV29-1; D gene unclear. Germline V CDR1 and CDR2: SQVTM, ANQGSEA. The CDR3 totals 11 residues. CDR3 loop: CSVGNSEKLFF. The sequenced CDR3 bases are TGCAGCGTTGGTAACAGTGAAAAG.

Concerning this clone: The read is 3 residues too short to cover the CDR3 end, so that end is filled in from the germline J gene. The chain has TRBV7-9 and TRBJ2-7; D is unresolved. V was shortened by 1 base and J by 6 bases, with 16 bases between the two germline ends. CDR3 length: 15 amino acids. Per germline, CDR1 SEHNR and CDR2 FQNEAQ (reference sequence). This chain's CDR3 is CASSLGVLGSGEQYF. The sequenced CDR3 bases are TGTGCCAGCAGCTTAGGAGTTCTGGGCAGTGGCGAG.

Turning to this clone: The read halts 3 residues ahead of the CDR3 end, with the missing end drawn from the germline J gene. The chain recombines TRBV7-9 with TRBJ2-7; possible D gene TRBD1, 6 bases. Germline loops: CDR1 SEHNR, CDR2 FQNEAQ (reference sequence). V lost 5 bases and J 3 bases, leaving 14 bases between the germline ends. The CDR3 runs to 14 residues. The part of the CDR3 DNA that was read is TGTGCCAGCAGCCGGCCGGGACACCACTACGAG. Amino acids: CASSRPGHHYE. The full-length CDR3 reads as CASSRPGHHYEQYF.

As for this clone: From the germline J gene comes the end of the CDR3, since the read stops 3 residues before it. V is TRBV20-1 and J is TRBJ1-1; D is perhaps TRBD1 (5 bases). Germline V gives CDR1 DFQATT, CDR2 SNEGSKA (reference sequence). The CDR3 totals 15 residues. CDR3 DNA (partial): TGCAGTGCTAGAGATTTAGCGGGGCCAGCCCTCGAG. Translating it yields CSARDLAGPALE. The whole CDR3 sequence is CSARDLAGPALEAFF.

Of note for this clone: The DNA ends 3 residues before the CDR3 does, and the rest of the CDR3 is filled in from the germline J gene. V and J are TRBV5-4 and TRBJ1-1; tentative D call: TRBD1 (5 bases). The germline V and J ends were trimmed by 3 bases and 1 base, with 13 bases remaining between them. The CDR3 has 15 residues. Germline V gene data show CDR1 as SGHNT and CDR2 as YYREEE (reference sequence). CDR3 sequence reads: CASSSVGHPNTEAFF. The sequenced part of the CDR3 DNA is TGTGCCAGCAGCTCAGTAGGACACCCGAACACTGAA.

Here the CDR3 reads CASSPNRVHEQYF. CDR3 DNA, as far as it was read: TGTGCCAGCAGTCCTAACAGGGTCCACGAG. The chain has TRBV6-4 and TRBJ2-7; tentative D call: TRBD1 (6 bases). The read ends 3 residues early relative to the CDR3; the germline J gene fills the gap. The CDR3 is 13 amino acids. Germline V gives CDR1 MRHNA, CDR2 SNTAGT. V shed 5 bases and J shed 5 bases, with 13 bases lying between them.

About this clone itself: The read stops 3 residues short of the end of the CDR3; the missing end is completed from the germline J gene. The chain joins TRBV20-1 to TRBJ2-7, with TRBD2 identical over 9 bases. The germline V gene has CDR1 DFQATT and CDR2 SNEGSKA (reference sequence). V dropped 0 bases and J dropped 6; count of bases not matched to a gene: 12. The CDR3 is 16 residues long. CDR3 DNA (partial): TGCAGTGCTAGAGATCCATTAGCGGGAGATCGTAGCGAG. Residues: CSARDPLAGDRSE. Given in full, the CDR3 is CSARDPLAGDRSEQYF.

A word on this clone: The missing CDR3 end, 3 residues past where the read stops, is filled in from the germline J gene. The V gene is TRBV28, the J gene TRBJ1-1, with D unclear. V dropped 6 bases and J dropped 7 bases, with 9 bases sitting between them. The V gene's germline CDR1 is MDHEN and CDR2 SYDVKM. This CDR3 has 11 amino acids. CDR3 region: CASRFTGEAFF. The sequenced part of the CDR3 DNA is TGTGCCAGCAGGTTTACTGGTGAA.